Listed below are T cell receptor beta chains from one sample, sequenced in a study of blood T cells in healthy people across ages. Using its own MiXCR run on the 5' RACE reads, TCRdb lists one record per CDR3 protein. Of about 760,000 distinct CDR3 sequences in the sample, about 25% are singletons; the top ten hold 9% to 9.5%. The sample was also reused in another study, on T cells of mothers and their children.

The sequenced material came from blood. The origin of the receptors is a boy younger than 18 in good health. Each CDR3 is given without its conserved first and last residue.

V,J,CDR3
TRBV7-2,.,ASSGSSGRYEQY
TRBV12-3/TRBV12-4,TRBJ2-2,ASSYWGTMF
TRBV3-1,TRBJ2-3,ASSQGLEASAQY
TRBV12-3/TRBV12-4,TRBJ1-4,ASSPGTATNEKLF
TRBV20-1,TRBJ1-2,SAPREVHGYT
TRBV24-1,TRBJ1-2,ATSDPGQGHGYT
TRBV5-1,TRBJ2-5,ASSNGPASTEETQY
TRBV6-5,TRBJ2-1,ASSSAINNEQF
TRBV29-1,TRBJ2-5,SVEASGYQETQY
TRBV27,TRBJ2-1,ASSHVLDNEQF
TRBV6-1,TRBJ2-7,ASSEAGGVYEQY
TRBV12-3/TRBV12-4,TRBJ2-6,ASSFPVLFGANVLT
TRBV20-1,TRBJ1-1,SARETGMNTEAF